In this sample, the clone carrying this TCR beta chain turned up once. What it recognizes is unknown. The data belong to a study of T cell responses to AZD1222 COVID-19 vaccine. Notes on the study in general: Sampled repertoires all dated from after the peak T cell response. The donors showed a predominance of white British ancestry and of females, with possible underestimation of clonal diversity. Seropositivity was recorded at baseline in only 6 or 7 AZD1222 recipients. The study found vaccine-associated CD4 TCRs spanning spike, dominant at 160-218 and 743-854.

Produced via immunoSEQ multiplex PCR; TCRdb's table is partial and in-frame only. This table holds some 100,000 clones, roughly 89% found once. The source is an adult in good health. Sequencing used peripheral blood, obtained on day 0 of AZD1222 vaccination.

The CDR3 coding sequence is TGTGCCAGCAGTCCGGACAGGGGGCCGGAGACCCAGTACTTC. Protein product: CASSPDRGPETQYF. The chain carries TRBV6-6 and TRBJ2-5; 11 bases line up with TRBD1. Germline assignment: CDR1 MNHNY and CDR2 SVGAGI (reference sequence). The CDR3 length is 14 residues. With V trimmed by 5 bases and J by 5 bases, 4 bases remained unmatched.